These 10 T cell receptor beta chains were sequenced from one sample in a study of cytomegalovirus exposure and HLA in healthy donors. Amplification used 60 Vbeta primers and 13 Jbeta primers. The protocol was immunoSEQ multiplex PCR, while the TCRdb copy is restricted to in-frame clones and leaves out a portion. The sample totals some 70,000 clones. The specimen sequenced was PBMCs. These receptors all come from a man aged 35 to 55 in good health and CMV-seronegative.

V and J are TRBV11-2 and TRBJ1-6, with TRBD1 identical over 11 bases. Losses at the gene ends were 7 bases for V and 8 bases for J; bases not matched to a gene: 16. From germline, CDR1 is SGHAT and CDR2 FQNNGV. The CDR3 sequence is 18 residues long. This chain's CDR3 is CASNSRTGGWNTHSPLHF. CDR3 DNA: TGTGCCAGCAACTCTCGGACAGGGGGCTGGAACACCCATTCACCCCTCCACTTT.

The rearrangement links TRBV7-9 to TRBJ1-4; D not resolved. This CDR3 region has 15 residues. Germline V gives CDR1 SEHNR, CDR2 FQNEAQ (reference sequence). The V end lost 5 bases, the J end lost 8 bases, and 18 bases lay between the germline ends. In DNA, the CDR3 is TGTGCCAGCAGCCCCCCCCTGCGGTACGGCGAAAAACTGTTTTTT. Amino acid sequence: CASSPPLRYGEKLFF. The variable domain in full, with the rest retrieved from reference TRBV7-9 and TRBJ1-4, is DTGVSQNPRHKITKRGQNVTFRCDPISEHNRLYWYRQTLGQGPEFLTYFQNEAQLEKSRLLSDRFSAERPKGSFSTLEIQRTEQGDSAMYLCASSPPLRYGEKLFFGSGTQLSVL.

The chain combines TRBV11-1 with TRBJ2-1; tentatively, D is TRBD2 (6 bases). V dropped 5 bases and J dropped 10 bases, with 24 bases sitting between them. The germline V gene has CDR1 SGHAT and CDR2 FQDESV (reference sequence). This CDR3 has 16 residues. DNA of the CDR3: TGTGCCAGCAGCCCCCGTCTTCAGCGGGTCCCGAGCGAGCAGTTCTTC. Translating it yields CASSPRLQRVPSEQFF. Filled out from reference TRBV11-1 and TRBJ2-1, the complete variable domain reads EAEVAQSPRYKITEKSQAVAFWCDPISGHATLYWYRQILGQGPELLVQFQDESVVDDSQLPKDRFSAERLKGVDSTLKIQPAELGDSAMYLCASSPRLQRVPSEQFFGPGTRLTVL.

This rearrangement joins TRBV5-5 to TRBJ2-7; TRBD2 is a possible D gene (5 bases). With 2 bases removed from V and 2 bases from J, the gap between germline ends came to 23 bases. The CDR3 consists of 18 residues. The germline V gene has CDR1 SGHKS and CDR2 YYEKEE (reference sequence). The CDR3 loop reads CASSLAPRKEEGTYEQYF. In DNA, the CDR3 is TGTGCCAGCAGCTTAGCCCCCCGGAAAGAAGAGGGAACCTACGAGCAGTACTTC.

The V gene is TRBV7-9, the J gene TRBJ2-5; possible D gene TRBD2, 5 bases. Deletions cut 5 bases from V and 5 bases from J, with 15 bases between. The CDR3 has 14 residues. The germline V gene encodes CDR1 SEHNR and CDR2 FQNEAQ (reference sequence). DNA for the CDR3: TGTGCCAGCAGCGCTTACCGGGGTGAGGAGACCCAGTACTTC. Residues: CASSAYRGEETQYF.

The DNA of the CDR3 is TGCGCCAGCAGCCGCCACCCACGTACAGGGGGTGGTGACACTGAAGCTTTCTTT. Translating gives CASSRHPRTGGGDTEAFF. The gene calls are TRBV4-1 and TRBJ1-1, with TRBD1 matching 8 bases. From germline, CDR1 is MGHRA and CDR2 YSYEKL. V was pared by 4 bases and J by 3 bases, with 16 bases of the junction left unmatched. The CDR3 runs to 18 residues.

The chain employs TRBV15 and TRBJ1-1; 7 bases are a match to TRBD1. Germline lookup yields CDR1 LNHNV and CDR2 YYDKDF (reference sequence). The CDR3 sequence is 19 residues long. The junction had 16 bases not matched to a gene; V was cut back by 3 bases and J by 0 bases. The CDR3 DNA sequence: TGTGCCACCAGCAGTCACTTTCTTTTTACAGGGGCAATGAACACTGAAGCTTTCTTT. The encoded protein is CATSSHFLFTGAMNTEAFF.

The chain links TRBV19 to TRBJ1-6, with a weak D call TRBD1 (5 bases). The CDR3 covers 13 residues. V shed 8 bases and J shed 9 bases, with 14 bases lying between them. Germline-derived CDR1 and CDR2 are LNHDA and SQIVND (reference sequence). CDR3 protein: CASLSRVGSPLHF. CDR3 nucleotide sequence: TGTGCCAGTCTTAGCAGGGTCGGTTCACCCCTCCACTTT.

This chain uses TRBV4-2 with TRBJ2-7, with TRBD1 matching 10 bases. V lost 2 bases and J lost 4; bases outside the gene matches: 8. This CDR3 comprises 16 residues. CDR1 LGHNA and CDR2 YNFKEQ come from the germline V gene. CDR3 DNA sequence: TGTGCCAGCAGCCAAACGCGGGACAGGGGAAGATACGAGCAGTACTTC. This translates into CASSQTRDRGRYEQYF.

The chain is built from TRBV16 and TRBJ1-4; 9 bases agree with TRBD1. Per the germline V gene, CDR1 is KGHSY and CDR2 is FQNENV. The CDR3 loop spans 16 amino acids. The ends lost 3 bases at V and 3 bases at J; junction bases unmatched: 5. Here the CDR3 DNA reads TGTGCCAGCAGCCAGGACAGGGGCATGGCTAATGAAAAACTGTTTTTT. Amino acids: CASSQDRGMANEKLFF.